This T cell receptor (beta chain) stems from a study of CD8+ T cells in alopecia areata. Described treatment: oral pan-JAK inhibitor, 5-10 mg twice daily. The sequencing template was cDNA reverse transcribed from extracted RNA. Clones were read by immunoSEQ multiplex PCR, and TCRdb kept only the in-frame ones, dropping some. Among approximately 200,000 clones listed, approximately 56% were seen once. The CDR3 length is 16 residues. Germline lookup yields CDR1 SGHAT and CDR2 FQNNGV. The chain carries TRBV11-2 and TRBJ2-5; 7 bases align to TRBD1. Matching the DNA end better, TRBJ2-7 makes the J call doubtful. The TCR comes from a human donor with alopecia areata. The sample consisted of CD4+ T cells sorted from blood, taken at week 4, from a patient treated with tofacitinib. The CDR3 reads CASSLDRDSASYEQYF. For the CDR3, the DNA is TGTGCCAGCAGCTTAGACAGGGACAGTGCCTCGTACGAGCAGTACTTC.